Presented here are 9 T cell receptor beta chains from one specimen sequenced in a study of T cells in Graves' hyperthyroidism and ophthalmopathy. Regions amplified from RNA transcripts were the TCR beta CDR3 regions. When the TCR CDR3 underwent first-round RT-PCR, the HTBI primer set was used. TCRdb re-called the multiplex PCR reads with MiXCR, one entry per CDR3 protein. The table lists under 700,000 distinct CDR3 sequences, approximately 16% of them singletons, with 15% to 20% in the top ten. Specimen: blood. The receptors were gathered from a young woman with Graves' hyperthyroidism.

V usage is TRBV18 and J usage is TRBJ2-5; D is possibly TRBD1 or TRBD2 (6 bases each). The germline V and J ends were trimmed by 6 bases and 6 bases, with 23 bases remaining between them. CDR3 length: 16 residues. Germline CDR1 is KGHSH and CDR2 is LQKENI. CDR3 sequence reads: CASSRPTGALLQTQYF. The CDR3 nucleotides are TGTGCCAGCTCCCGGCCGACGGGGGCGCTTTTGCAGACCCAGTACTTC.

This chain uses TRBV6-1 with TRBJ2-5, with D possibly TRBD2 on 5 matching bases. Germline V CDR1 and CDR2: MNHNS, SASEGT. The V end was cut by 8 bases, the J end by 5 bases, with 21 bases between. CDR3 size: 15 residues. This CDR3 reads CASFQRTYGGETQYF. CDR3 nucleotides: TGTGCCAGCTTCCAAAGGACGTACGGCGGGGAGACCCAGTACTTC.

The chain couples TRBV10-1 to TRBJ1-4, with 8 bases aligning to TRBD1. This CDR3 is 13 amino acids long. Trimming at V came to 8 bases and at J to 8 bases, leaving 7 bases not matched to a gene. CDR1 is WNHNN and CDR2 is SYGVQD in the germline V gene (reference sequence). CDR3 sequence (DNA): TGCGCCAGCCGGGGACAGGCGGGGGAAAAACTGTTTTTT. It encodes CASRGQAGEKLFF.

This clonotype has more than one count but fewer than ten. The chain joins TRBV28 to TRBJ1-5; 9 positions agree with TRBD1. J lost 3 bases, V lost 5 bases, and 8 bases had no gene match. Germline V lookup: CDR1 MDHEN, CDR2 SYDVKM. The CDR3 contains 16 residues. This CDR3 reads CASSKIGQGINQPQHF. CDR3 DNA sequence: TGTGCCAGCAGTAAAATAGGACAGGGGATCAATCAGCCCCAGCATTTT.

The V call is TRBV6-1, the J call TRBJ1-1, with TRBD1 matching over 7 bases. CDR3 size: 14 residues. Germline CDR1 MNHNS, CDR2 SASEGT. The J segment lost 5 bases and the V segment lost 6 bases, leaving 9 bases of the junction unmatched. CDR3 loop: CASREGARNTEAFF. The CDR3 nucleotides read TGTGCCAGCAGAGAGGGGGCTAGGAATACTGAAGCTTTCTTT.

This rearrangement joins TRBV6-1 to TRBJ2-7, with 7 bases matching TRBD1. J lost 3 bases, V lost 4 bases, and 6 bases had no gene match. The CDR3 consists of 14 residues. The germline V gene encodes CDR1 MNHNS and CDR2 SASEGT. CDR3 in amino acids: CASSGQGTFYEQYF. The CDR3 DNA sequence: TGTGCCAGCAGTGGACAGGGAACCTTCTACGAGCAGTACTTC.

To note about this clonotype: A single base separates this from a much larger clone, so it may be a read error. The chain links TRBV10-3 to TRBJ1-1, with D uncertain. This CDR3 has 12 amino acids. Germline V gene sequence: CDR1 ENHRY, CDR2 SYGVKD. Deletions cut 3 bases from V and 3 bases from J, with 5 bases between. CDR3 region: CAISEAYTEAFF. The CDR3 nucleotides read TGTGCCATCAGTGAAGCGTACACTGAAGCTTTCTTT.

This clonotype was recorded many times. This chain connects TRBV12-3 or TRBV12-4 to TRBJ2-1; D unresolved. Trimming removed 4 bases at V and 9 bases at J, with 16 bases between. This CDR3 region has 14 residues. CDR3 sequence (DNA): TGTGCCAGCAGTTCCTTGGGGTCCCACGGTGAGCAGTTCTTC. Its translation: CASSSLGSHGEQFF.

This clonotype was observed a few times. The chain uses TRBV13 and TRBJ1-3, with 7 bases identical to TRBD1. This CDR3 is 16 amino acids long. Germline V gives CDR1 PRHDT, CDR2 FYEKMQ (reference sequence). With 6 bases clipped from V and 0 bases from J, the junction kept 8 bases outside the gene matches. CDR3 in amino acids: CASRNTRQGSGNTIYF. The CDR3 nucleotides read TGTGCCAGCAGGAACACAAGACAGGGCTCTGGAAACACCATATATTTT.